The next 6 T cell receptor beta chains were all read from a single sample in a study of immune evolution from preneoplasia to lung adenocarcinoma. Profiled with immunoSEQ multiplex PCR; TCRdb holds only in-frame clones, not every one. The sample carries about 4,900 clones, about 76% recorded once. Sequenced material: FFPE minimally invasive lung adenocarcinoma tissue. Receptors were obtained from a person aged 60-79 years with lung adenocarcinoma.

The V and J genes are TRBV29-1 and TRBJ2-3; 7 bases map to TRBD2. CDR3 length: 13 residues. V shed 3 bases and J 8 bases; nucleotides not matched to a gene: 8. Germline V gene lookup returns CDR1 SQVTM and CDR2 ANQGSEA. For the CDR3, the DNA is TGCAGCGTTGATCTGGCGGGGGAGGGTACGCAGTATTTT. Amino acid sequence: CSVDLAGEGTQYF.

The J gene is TRBJ2-2, the V gene TRBV10-2; possibly TRBD1 for D (6 bases). The CDR3 contains 14 residues. The germline CDR1 and CDR2 sequences are WSHSY and SAAADI. Trimming took 7 bases from V and 0 from J, leaving 9 bases between them. CDR3 protein: CASKPGANTGELFF. The CDR3 DNA is TGCGCCAGCAAGCCAGGGGCGAACACCGGGGAGCTGTTTTTT.

The gene calls are TRBV9 and TRBJ2-2; D might be TRBD1 or TRBD2, each matching 5 bases. This CDR3 is built from 16 residues. Germline CDR1 and CDR2: SGDLS and YYNGEE. Between the trimmed V and J ends, which lost 0 bases and 2 bases, there was a span of 11 bases. CDR3 nucleotides: TGTGCCAGCAGCGTAGGTGACGGGGCAAACACCGGGGAGCTGTTTTTT. This gives the protein CASSVGDGANTGELFF.

The rearrangement uses TRBV2 and TRBJ1-6, with D unclear. V lost 4 bases and J 7 bases, leaving 8 bases between the germline ends. Germline V gene data show CDR1 as SNHLY and CDR2 as FYNNEI. This CDR3 has 13 amino acids. Here the CDR3 DNA reads TGTGCCAGCAGTGTGGGAGTAAATTCACCCCTCCACTTT. Residues: CASSVGVNSPLHF.

V gene TRBV19 combines with J gene TRBJ1-1; TRBD1 aligns across 8 bases. The CDR3 has 14 amino acids. Unmatched junction bases numbered 13, after V lost 11 bases and J lost 5 bases. CDR1 and CDR2 (germline): LNHDA, SQIVND (reference sequence). CDR3 loop: CAVEGGQGITEAFF. The CDR3 DNA follows: TGTGCCGTCGAGGGCGGACAGGGAATAACTGAAGCTTTCTTT. Variable domain in full (rest from reference TRBV19 and TRBJ1-1): DGGITQSPKYLFRKEGQNVTLSCEQNLNHDAMYWYRQDPGQGLRLIYYSQIVNDFQKGDIAEGYSVSREKKESFPLTVTSAQKNPTAFYLCAVEGGQGITEAFFGQGTRLTVV.

The chain combines TRBV1 with TRBJ1-2. TRBV1 is an annotated pseudogene. This CDR3 comprises 18 residues. CDR3 sequence (DNA): TGCACCAGCAGCCAAGATCCGGGCTTGTGGAGGACTAACTATGGCTACACCTTC. It specifies CTSSQDPGLWRTNYGYTF.